The clone carrying this T cell receptor beta chain was seen a single time. Antigen: not known. This record belongs to a study of vaccination effects on CD4 cells after COVID-19. Study-wide results and caveats: In the late period after vaccination, infection- and vaccine-induced clones contracted markedly. Spike-reactive clones present post-vaccine in convalescents were predominantly new vaccine-induced clones.

Trimming cost V 7 bases and J 0 bases; bases outside gene matches: 12. Germline CDR1 reads MNHEY; CDR2 reads SMNVEV (reference sequence). The CDR3 has 16 residues. Around day 10 of culture, CD4+ T cells were separated out. SARS-CoV-2 infection was confirmed by PCR in the person between March and December 2020. Profiled with immunoSEQ multiplex PCR; TCRdb holds only in-frame clones, not every one. The table records 45,000 to 50,000 clones, 76% of them present only once. The source material was CD4+ T cells from PBMCs cultured without peptide, sampled before COVID-19 vaccination. This TCR came from a human donor who had a prior SARS-CoV-2 infection. The chain joins TRBV27 to TRBJ2-7; 7 nucleotides match TRBD1. In nucleotides, the CDR3 is TGTGCCAGCAAGAGCTCACAGGGGCGGAGCTCCTACGAGCAGTACTTC. Its translation is CASKSSQGRSSYEQYF.